These 2 T cell receptor beta chains came from one sample sequenced in a study of CD8+CD57+ T cells in acquired aplastic anemia. Individuals selected for sequencing had exhibited CD8+CD57+ cell expansion on flow cytometry. Genomic DNA provided the template from which TCR beta VDJ and CDR3 profiles were obtained. TCRdb independently ran MiXCR on the reads; one entry per CDR3 protein. The sample has hundreds of thousands of distinct CDR3 sequences, around 33% seen once. Specimen: sorted CD4+, CD8+, or CD8+CD57+ T cells (not recorded which) from PBMCs. The receptors derive from a human donor with aplastic anemia.

CDR3 protein: CASSQSTSFLAGELFF. The DNA for the CDR3 is TGCGCCAGCAGCCAGTCGACTAGTTTCTTGGCCGGGGAGCTGTTTTTT. This rearrangement joins TRBV4-3 to TRBJ2-2; D might be TRBD2 (6 bases). This CDR3 region has 16 residues. The germline gives CDR1 LGHNA, CDR2 YSLEER. V was pared by 3 bases and J by 6 bases, with 17 bases between.

The count of this clonotype is one. The V and J genes are TRBV4-3 and TRBJ2-2; tentative D call: TRBD2 (6 bases). Germline CDR1 reads LGHNA; CDR2 reads YSLEER. V lost 0 bases to trimming and J lost 6 bases, with 11 bases between them. This CDR3 has 15 amino acids. The CDR3, as DNA: TGCGCCAGCAGCCAAGATCAAGGAGGGTCCGGGGAGCTGTTTTTT. It yields the protein CASSQDQGGSGELFF.